These 25 T cell receptor beta chains came from one sample sequenced in a study of molecular identifiers for immune sequencing clone quantification. TCRdb called the PCR reads again in MiXCR, with one record for every CDR3 protein. The sample records fewer than 350,000 distinct CDR3 sequences, about a fifth being singletons. Sequencing used naive CD8+ T cells from blood, with Jurkat cell RNA spiked in. Documented subset: FACS-sorted CD8+CD4-CCR7+CD45RA+ naive T cells. Source of these receptors: a human donor in good health. Some libraries in this study had Jurkat cell RNA spiked in.

This clonotype was counted ten times or more. This chain links TRBV27 with TRBJ2-7; TRBD1 might be the D (5 bases). The CDR3 is 12 amino acids. The V gene lost 8 bases and the J gene lost 5 bases, with 13 bases spanning the gap. Germline V CDR1 and CDR2: MNHEY, SMNVEV (reference sequence). The CDR3 DNA is TGTGCCAGCGGCCTTCAGGGCCACGAGCAGTACTTC. It translates to CASGLQGHEQYF.

There are many counts of this clonotype. The chain couples TRBV7-9 to TRBJ2-7; tentative D call: TRBD2 (5 bases). The CDR3 sequence is 13 residues long. Looked up from germline, CDR1 is SEHNR and CDR2 is FQNEAQ (reference sequence). Trimming stripped 1 base from V and 7 bases from J, with 11 bases between. The CDR3: CASSLVEGEEQYF. The CDR3 DNA is TGTGCCAGCAGCTTAGTCGAGGGAGAGGAGCAGTACTTC.

This clonotype was seen ten or more times. The J gene is TRBJ1-5, the V gene TRBV6-1; D is unresolved. The V gene lost 2 bases and the J gene lost 0 bases, with 8 bases spanning the gap. Germline CDR1 MNHNS, CDR2 SASEGT. The CDR3 loop spans 15 amino acids. The DNA of the CDR3 is TGTGCCAGCAGTGAATGGGGATATAGCAATCAGCCCCAGCATTTT. Translating it yields CASSEWGYSNQPQHF.

This clonotype has a count of ten or more. The genes are TRBV20-1 and TRBJ1-1; D is perhaps TRBD1 (5 bases). V was cut by 0 bases and J by 3 bases, with 14 bases left in between. Germline lookup yields CDR1 DFQATT and CDR2 SNEGSKA (reference sequence). The CDR3 consists of 15 residues. CDR3 residues: CSARDLRAGDTEAFF. The CDR3 nucleotides read TGCAGTGCTAGAGATTTAAGGGCGGGGGACACTGAAGCTTTCTTT.

Turning to this clonotype: A single base separates this from a much larger clone, so it may be a read error. The rearrangement uses TRBV7-8 and TRBJ1-5; 7 bases are shared with TRBD1. This CDR3 is 15 amino acids long. Trimming removed 8 bases from V and 8 bases from J; junction bases left unmatched: 15. Germline-derived CDR1 and CDR2 are SGHVS and FQNEAQ. CDR3 region: CASGRLQRGLEPQHF. DNA of the CDR3: TGTGCCAGCGGCAGGCTTCAAAGGGGGCTTGAGCCCCAGCATTTT.

This clonotype was observed at least ten times. The CDR3 nucleotides are TGCGCCAGCAGCCAAGTCCCTACCGACACCATATATTTT. It codes for CASSQVPTDTIYF. This rearrangement joins TRBV4-3 to TRBJ1-3; no clear D. This CDR3 spans 13 amino acids. CDR1 is LGHNA and CDR2 is YSLEER in the germline V gene. V lost 1 base to trimming and J lost 8 bases, with 9 bases between them.

This clonotype was seen at least ten times. This sequence joins TRBV24-1 and TRBJ2-5, with D unclear. The CDR3 has 17 amino acids. Germline CDR1 and CDR2: KGHDR and SFDVKD. The germline V and J ends were trimmed by 3 bases and 0 bases, with 16 bases remaining between them. The chain's CDR3 is CATSDLPGTDNQETQYF. In nucleotides, the CDR3 is TGTGCCACCAGTGATCTACCCGGTACAGATAACCAAGAGACCCAGTACTTC.

The CDR3 coding sequence is TGTGCCAGCAGCCAATCTGGAAACACCATATATTTT. The encoded protein is CASSQSGNTIYF. The chain combines TRBV3-1 with TRBJ1-3; D is unclear. Deletions cut 2 bases from V and 1 base from J, with 0 bases between. The CDR3 length is 12 residues. Germline V gene sequence: CDR1 LGHDT, CDR2 YNNKEL (reference sequence).

A note on this clonotype: A junction boundary mismatches the germline segment, possibly from a read error. The rearrangement uses TRBV6-4 and TRBJ2-3; TRBD2 agrees at 7 bases. CDR1 and CDR2 from the germline V gene are MRHNA and SNTAGT. CDR3 length: 18 residues. The CDR3 spells CVSSDFPFGGRNSDTQYF. CDR3 coding DNA: TGTGTCAGCAGTGACTTCCCTTTCGGCGGGAGAAATTCAGATACGCAGTATTTT.

This clonotype has a count of ten or more. The chain has TRBV7-2 and TRBJ2-3; weak D call: TRBD2 (5 bases). Trimming removed 1 base at V and 0 bases at J, with 11 bases between. Germline-derived CDR1 and CDR2 are SGHTA and FQGNSA. CDR3 size: 16 residues. CDR3 bases: TGTGCCAGCAGCTTAGGCGTAAGGACTAGCACAGATACGCAGTATTTT. Translating gives CASSLGVRTSTDTQYF.

This chain links TRBV11-2 with TRBJ2-1; D gene ambiguous. This CDR3 region has 15 residues. Per germline, CDR1 SGHAT and CDR2 FQNNGV. Trimming took 5 bases from V and 8 from J, leaving 19 bases between them. CDR3 sequence: CASSLGSSQTDEQFF. The CDR3, as DNA: TGTGCCAGCAGCCTAGGGTCCTCCCAAACGGATGAGCAGTTCTTC.

On this clonotype itself: Being one base from a much bigger clone, this may be a read error. The J gene is TRBJ2-2, the V gene TRBV4-3, with D possibly being TRBD1 (7 bases). From germline, CDR1 is LGHNA and CDR2 YSLEER. This CDR3 is built from 18 residues. V lost 0 bases and J lost 9, with 23 bases in between. This chain's CDR3 is CASSQEQGDSLGSRELFF. The CDR3 coding sequence is TGCGCCAGCAGCCAAGAGCAGGGGGACTCTTTGGGGTCCCGGGAGCTGTTTTTT.

As to this clonotype: The junction differs from germline at one of its ends, possibly a read error. V gene TRBV19 combines with J gene TRBJ2-2; 8 bases are shared with TRBD1. Germline V gives CDR1 LNHDA, CDR2 SQIVND (reference sequence). This CDR3 region has 15 residues. CDR3 sequence: CASRLDRANTGGLFF. The CDR3 DNA sequence: TGCGCCAGTAGACTGGACAGGGCGAACACCGGGGGGCTGTTTTTT.

In this sample, this clonotype turned up many times. The V call is TRBV12-3 or TRBV12-4, the J call TRBJ2-7, with a possible D match to TRBD1 (6 bases). The V gene lost 3 bases and the J gene lost 0 bases, with 15 bases spanning the gap. CDR3 length: 16 residues. DNA for the CDR3: TGTGCCAGCAGTTTTAGTGTCACAGGGCGCTCCTACGAGCAGTACTTC. Its protein is CASSFSVTGRSYEQYF.

The chain carries TRBV12-3 or TRBV12-4 and TRBJ1-5, with D possibly being TRBD1 (6 bases). This CDR3 spans 15 amino acids. Trimming took off 5 bases at V and 0 bases at J, with 11 bases between the two ends. Written as DNA, the CDR3 is TGTGCCAGCAGTAGGGGGGCATTTAGCAATCAGCCCCAGCATTTT. It codes for CASSRGAFSNQPQHF.

The rearrangement links TRBV27 to TRBJ2-7, with no clear D. Germline-derived CDR1 and CDR2 are MNHEY and SMNVEV (reference sequence). Trimming took 5 bases from V and 6 from J, leaving 20 bases between them. CDR3 length: 15 amino acids. This CDR3 is CASSTNQIIGSEQYF. Here the CDR3 DNA reads TGTGCCAGCAGTACCAACCAAATTATTGGGTCCGAGCAGTACTTC.

This clonotype appeared a few times. This CDR3 reads CASSQELGRSQYF. The CDR3 region has the DNA TGCGCCAGCAGCCAAGAACTAGGGAGAAGTCAGTACTTC. The genes are TRBV4-1 and TRBJ2-7; perhaps TRBD2 as D (5 bases). V lost 0 bases, J lost 10 bases, and 13 bases lay in between. The CDR3 is 13 amino acids. Per the germline V gene, CDR1 is MGHRA and CDR2 is YSYEKL.

The chain links TRBV20-1 to TRBJ2-7; either TRBD1 or TRBD2 may fit D (5 bases each). Germline CDR1 and CDR2: DFQATT and SNEGSKA (reference sequence). Trimming left V 3 bases short and J 2 bases short, with 20 bases between. The CDR3 length is 16 residues. CDR3 in amino acids: CSASEDSPWGTYEQYF. CDR3 coding DNA: TGCAGTGCTAGTGAAGACAGTCCCTGGGGGACCTACGAGCAGTACTTC.

The chain employs TRBV28 and TRBJ2-2; the match to TRBD2 covers 14 bases. The J segment lost 4 bases and the V segment lost 6 bases, leaving 13 bases of the junction unmatched. Germline CDR1 and CDR2: MDHEN and SYDVKM. The CDR3 consists of 19 residues. DNA for the CDR3: TGTGCCAGCAGCGGAACCGGGACTAGCGGGAGTTGGCCCACCGGGGAGCTGTTTTTT. It yields the protein CASSGTGTSGSWPTGELFF.

This clonotype was observed at least ten times. The CDR3 DNA follows: TGTGCCAGCAGCTTATCGAGGGACCCACAAGAGACCCAGTACTTC. Translated, it gives CASSLSRDPQETQYF. The chain employs TRBV7-9 and TRBJ2-5; D is perhaps TRBD1 or TRBD2 (5 bases each). The CDR3 length is 15 residues. Germline V lookup: CDR1 SEHNR, CDR2 FQNEAQ (reference sequence). Trimming left V 2 bases short and J 2 bases short, with 12 bases between.

The J gene is TRBJ2-7, the V gene TRBV18; no definite D call. V lost 0 bases and J lost 0, with 6 bases in between. There are 14 residues in the CDR3. The germline V gene encodes CDR1 KGHSH and CDR2 LQKENI. Here the CDR3 reads CASSPPLSSYEQYF. The CDR3 DNA is TGTGCCAGCTCACCACCACTTAGCTCCTACGAGCAGTACTTC.

This clonotype was seen ten or more times. The chain links TRBV12-3 or TRBV12-4 to TRBJ2-1, with D maybe TRBD2 (6 bases). This CDR3 comprises 14 residues. The V gene lost 3 bases and the J gene lost 6 bases, with 12 bases spanning the gap. The DNA of the CDR3 is TGTGCCAGCAGTTTTGGCGGGACCCTCAATGAGCAGTTCTTC. It specifies CASSFGGTLNEQFF.

Concerning this clonotype itself: It may be a read error: a sequence one base away is much more abundant. The V call is TRBV6-2 or TRBV6-3, the J call TRBJ1-5; D is unresolved. The V gene lost 5 bases and the J gene lost 2 bases, with 13 bases spanning the gap. The germline CDR1 and CDR2 sequences are MNHEY and SVGEGT. The CDR3 totals 15 residues. CDR3: CASSSYTNGNQPQHF. CDR3 DNA: TGTGCCAGCAGTAGCTACACCAATGGCAATCAGCCCCAGCATTTT.

There are a few counts of this clonotype. The chain recombines TRBV7-9 with TRBJ2-5; 9 bases map to TRBD1. V trimming: 5 bases; J trimming: 3 bases; junction bases outside the gene matches: 7. This CDR3 region has 15 residues. Germline CDR1 SEHNR, CDR2 FQNEAQ (reference sequence). The CDR3, as DNA: TGTGCCAGCAGCGTACCCGGGACAGGGAAAGAGACCCAGTACTTC. Translation gives CASSVPGTGKETQYF. The full variable domain, completed using reference TRBV7-9 and TRBJ2-5, is DTGVSQNPRHKITKRGQNVTFRCDPISEHNRLYWYRQTLGQGPEFLTYFQNEAQLEKSRLLSDRFSAERPKGSFSTLEIQRTEQGDSAMYLCASSVPGTGKETQYFGPGTRLLVL.

In this sample, this clonotype turned up once. This may arise from a read error, as a much more abundant clone is one base away. This rearrangement joins TRBV29-1 to TRBJ1-4; D remains unclear. Germline V CDR1 and CDR2: SQVTM, ANQGSEA. The CDR3 is 11 residues long. The V and J ends lost 5 bases and 8 bases respectively, with 9 bases between them. CDR3 nucleotides: TGCAGCGTTAGCTTAGGCGAAAAACTGTTTTTT. Translating it yields CSVSLGEKLFF.